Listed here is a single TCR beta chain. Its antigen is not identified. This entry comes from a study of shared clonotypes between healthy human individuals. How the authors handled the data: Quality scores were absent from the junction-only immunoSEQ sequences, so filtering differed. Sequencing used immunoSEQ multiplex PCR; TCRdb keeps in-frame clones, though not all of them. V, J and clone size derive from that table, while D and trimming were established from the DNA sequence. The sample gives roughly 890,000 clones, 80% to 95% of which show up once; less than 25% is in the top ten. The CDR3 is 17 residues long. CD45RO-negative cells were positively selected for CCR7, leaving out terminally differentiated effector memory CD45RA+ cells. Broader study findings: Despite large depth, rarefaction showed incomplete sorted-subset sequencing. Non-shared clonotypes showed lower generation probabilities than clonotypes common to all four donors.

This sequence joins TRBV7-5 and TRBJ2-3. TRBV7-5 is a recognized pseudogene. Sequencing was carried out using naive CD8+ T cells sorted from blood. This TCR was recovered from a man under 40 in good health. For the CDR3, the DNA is TGTGTCAGAAGCTTGGCCGGCCTTTGGCGAGCCACAGATACGCAGTATTTT. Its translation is CVRSLAGLWRATDTQYF.